This T cell receptor (beta chain) was recovered during a study of T cell responses to AZD1222 COVID-19 vaccine. Per germline, CDR1 MDHEN and CDR2 SYDVKM. Trimming shortened V by 3 bases and J by 8 bases, and 19 bases separated the two germline ends. The CDR3 sequence is 15 residues long. Only in-frame clones appear in the TCRdb table, and some are missing; sequencing was by immunoSEQ multiplex PCR. The top ten hold approximately 5% of the sample, which has roughly 150,000 clones, more than 85% seen once. Sequenced here: peripheral blood, sampled on day 0 of AZD1222 vaccination. The V and J genes are TRBV28 and TRBJ1-2, with D tentatively TRBD1 (6 bases). This receptor was identified in an adult in good health. The DNA of the CDR3 is TGTGCCAGCAGTTTCCAGGACAGAGATACGGGAGGCTACACCTTC. As protein: CASSFQDRDTGGYTF.